This is a list of T cell receptor beta chains from one sample in a study of blood T cells in healthy people across ages. Each CDR3 protein is one row after TCRdb ran MiXCR on the 5' RACE reads. The sample consists of around 820,000 distinct CDR3 sequences, 20% to 25% of them appearing once. The same sample was also used in a study of T cells of mothers and their children.

The sample comprised blood. The receptors were gathered from a boy between 5 and 17 years old in good health. Each CDR3 is given without its conserved first and last residue.

TRBV12-3/TRBV12-4 ASSLGWRGAYEQY
TRBV3-1 ASSQDRWTSGGETQY
TRBV28 ASSLSPTTNYGYT
TRBV7-2 ASSLAVVAGGGTGELF
TRBV10-3 AISARDRGIDEQY
TRBV29-1 SVRNRLTNNEQF
TRBV28 ANLRGFRMNTEAF
TRBV6-2/TRBV6-3 ASSYGAGERRTQY
TRBV28 ASRQTGLAGSYEQY
TRBV28 ASSFYGQVQQETQY
TRBV7-4 ASSRRQGNQPQH